The 21 T cell receptor beta chains presented below share a single source sample, sequenced in a study of control samples from healthy donors and cancer patients. Sequencing was performed with immunoSEQ multiplex PCR; in TCRdb, only in-frame clones are kept and a portion is missing. The table shows tens of thousands of clones, with 93% occurring only once. The sample consisted of PBMCs. The receptors were sampled from a middle-aged woman with lung cancer.

The chain links TRBV3-1 (or the pseudogene TRBV3-2) to TRBJ1-4, with D possibly being TRBD1 (5 bases). This CDR3 has 16 residues. Germline assignment: CDR1 LGHDT and CDR2 YNNKEL (reference sequence). Trimming removed 1 base from V and 1 base from J, with 10 bases in between. The CDR3 loop is CASSQGDRITNEKLFF. The CDR3 DNA follows: TGTGCCAGCAGCCAAGGCGACAGAATAACTAATGAAAAACTGTTTTTT.

The V and J genes are TRBV30 and TRBJ1-2, with a possible D match to TRBD1 (6 bases). The V end lost 3 bases, the J end lost 7 bases, and 18 bases lay between the germline ends. CDR1 and CDR2 (germline): GTSNPN, SVGIG (reference sequence). The CDR3 spans 14 residues. CDR3 in DNA: TGTGCCTGGAGGCAACAGGGCCACTCGGGTGGCTACACCTTC. It specifies CAWRQQGHSGGYTF.

The count of this clone is one. V gene TRBV3-1 (or the pseudogene TRBV3-2) combines with J gene TRBJ1-5; 11 bases are shared with TRBD1. The germline V gene has CDR1 LGHDT and CDR2 YNNKEL (reference sequence). J lost 5 bases, V lost 0 bases, and 3 bases had no gene match. The CDR3 consists of 16 residues. The CDR3 nucleotides read TGTGCCAGCAGCCAAGATAGGACAGGGGGCGATCAGCCCCAGCATTTT. This gives the protein CASSQDRTGGDQPQHF.

The chain is built from TRBV7-9 and TRBJ2-1; D call uncertain. The CDR3 extends over 12 amino acids. The V end lost 4 bases, the J end lost 10 bases, and 11 bases lay between the germline ends. CDR1 and CDR2 from the germline V gene are SEHNR and FQNEAQ (reference sequence). The CDR3 here is CASSSIVPEQFF. CDR3 nucleotide sequence: TGTGCCAGCAGCTCCATAGTCCCGGAGCAGTTCTTC.

The genes are TRBV5-4 and TRBJ2-7; D is perhaps TRBD1 or TRBD2 (5 bases each). CDR3 length equals 16 residues. Trimming pared 2 bases from V and 5 bases from J, leaving 20 bases between. Per germline, CDR1 SGHNT and CDR2 YYREEE (reference sequence). CDR3 region: CASSFFLTGHLDEQYF. The DNA of the CDR3 is TGTGCCAGCAGCTTCTTCTTGACGGGGCATCTTGACGAGCAGTACTTC.

The rearrangement uses TRBV4-2 and TRBJ1-2; D is unclear. The germline V gene encodes CDR1 LGHNA and CDR2 YNFKEQ. The CDR3 is 17 residues long. Trimming removed 4 bases from V and 2 bases from J, with 20 bases in between. In DNA, the CDR3 is TGTGCCAGCAGCCTTCCGTCCGGACCAATTCGAAACTATGGCTACACCTTC. It translates to CASSLPSGPIRNYGYTF.

This chain links TRBV5-1 with TRBJ2-2; D possibly corresponds to TRBD2 (6 bases). V was cut by 0 bases and J by 7 bases, with 10 bases left in between. Germline V gene sequence: CDR1 SGHRS, CDR2 YFSETQ. The CDR3 runs to 14 residues. CDR3 nucleotides: TGCGCCAGCAGCTTGGGGGAGGTCGGCGGGGAGCTGTTTTTT. Amino acid sequence: CASSLGEVGGELFF.

This rearrangement joins TRBV7-8 to TRBJ2-7, with D unclear. The CDR3 sequence is 11 residues long. Between the trimmed V and J ends, which lost 3 bases and 5 bases, there was a span of 5 bases. Germline CDR1 SGHVS, CDR2 FQNEAQ. The chain's CDR3 is CASSFTNEQYF. CDR3 nucleotide sequence: TGTGCCAGCAGCTTCACGAACGAGCAGTACTTC.

This chain joins TRBV7-2 and TRBJ1-4; 7 positions agree with TRBD1. The CDR3 totals 15 residues. The V and J ends lost 0 bases and 8 bases, in that order; junction bases with no gene match: 6. Per the germline V gene, CDR1 is SGHTA and CDR2 is FQGNSA. The CDR3, as DNA: TGTGCCAGCAGCTTAGCCGCAGGGGGAGGAGAAAAACTGTTTTTT. Translation gives CASSLAAGGGEKLFF.

This clone occurred a few times. The V and J genes are TRBV29-1 and TRBJ1-2; D gene unclear. The CDR3 totals 10 residues. Trimming left V 0 bases short and J 8 bases short, with 4 bases between. Germline V gene sequence: CDR1 SQVTM, CDR2 ANQGSEA. The CDR3 spells CSVEEGGYTF. The CDR3 DNA is TGCAGCGTTGAAGAAGGGGGCTACACCTTC.

The rearrangement links TRBV7-3 to TRBJ2-1; the D is unclear. Per the germline V gene, CDR1 is SGHTA and CDR2 is FQGTGA. With 6 bases removed from V and 5 bases from J, the gap between germline ends came to 8 bases. This CDR3 is 12 amino acids long. CDR3 residues: CASSPNHNEQFF. CDR3 bases: TGTGCCAGCAGTCCCAACCACAATGAGCAGTTCTTC.

This chain uses TRBV19 with TRBJ2-5; possibly TRBD2 for D (6 bases). Germline CDR1 is LNHDA and CDR2 is SQIVND (reference sequence). The CDR3 is made up of 14 amino acids. The V and J ends lost 2 bases and 4 bases respectively, with 11 bases between them. CDR3 loop: CASSISGGPETQYF. The DNA of the CDR3 is TGTGCCAGTAGTATATCAGGAGGGCCAGAGACCCAGTACTTC.

The J gene is TRBJ1-1, the V gene TRBV10-1; maybe TRBD1 (6 bases). The CDR3 has 14 residues. The germline CDR1 and CDR2 sequences are WNHNN and SYGVQD (reference sequence). V lost 2 bases and J lost 2, with 9 bases in between. The CDR3 nucleotides read TGCGCCAGCAGTGAGGACAGGCTAAACACTGAAGCTTTCTTT. This sequence encodes CASSEDRLNTEAFF.

The chain couples TRBV5-1 to TRBJ1-1; D is ambiguous. The CDR3 length is 13 residues. V was clipped by 1 base and J by 2 bases, with 6 bases between them. Germline CDR1 SGHRS, CDR2 YFSETQ. CDR3 DNA: TGCGCCAGCAGCTTGTGGAGTAACACTGAAGCTTTCTTT. Encoded protein: CASSLWSNTEAFF.

This rearrangement joins TRBV30 to TRBJ1-5; 8 bases match TRBD1. The CDR3 loop spans 19 amino acids. The germline V gene has CDR1 GTSNPN and CDR2 SVGIG (reference sequence). Germline trimming cut 2 bases from V and 3 bases from J; bases unmatched to any gene: 18. The CDR3 region has the DNA TGTGCCTGGAGTAAATCCGGGACAGGTTCAATTGGGTTCAATCAGCCCCAGCATTTT. Protein product: CAWSKSGTGSIGFNQPQHF.

The chain is built from TRBV4-1 and TRBJ2-5, with 7 bases lining up with TRBD2. The germline gives CDR1 MGHRA, CDR2 YSYEKL. After removal of 4 bases from V and 5 bases from J, the junction contained 13 bases not matched to a gene. The CDR3 is 16 residues long. The DNA for the CDR3 is TGCGCCAGCAGCCCCGCGAGGGGAGGGTTTACGGAGACCCAGTACTTC. Its translation: CASSPARGGFTETQYF.

This clone was found once. A junction boundary mismatches the germline segment, possibly from a read error. The J gene is TRBJ2-1, the V gene TRBV3-1 (or the pseudogene TRBV3-2), with 9 bases matching TRBD2. CDR1 and CDR2 from the germline V gene are LGHDT and YNNKEL (reference sequence). This CDR3 is 15 amino acids long. The CDR3 DNA follows: TGTGCCCGCAGGGCCGCGGGCGGGGGGGCGGATGAGCAGTTCTTC. Its protein product is CARRAAGGGADEQFF.

The chain carries TRBV7-9 and TRBJ1-2; 9 bases match TRBD1. This CDR3 is 12 amino acids long. V lost 4 bases, J lost 6 bases, and 0 bases stayed unmatched. CDR1 and CDR2 from the germline V gene are SEHNR and FQNEAQ (reference sequence). The DNA of the CDR3 is TGTGCCAGCAGCTGGGACAGGGATGGCTACACCTTC. It specifies CASSWDRDGYTF.

This chain connects TRBV6-2 or TRBV6-3 to TRBJ1-5, with TRBD1 matching 8 bases. Germline assignment: CDR1 MNHEY and CDR2 SVGEGT. The CDR3 length is 15 residues. V shed 5 bases, J shed 4 bases, and the junction held 7 bases outside the gene matches. CDR3 bases: TGTGCCAGCAGTCAGAACCGGGACAGGAATCAGCCCCAGCATTTT. Translating it yields CASSQNRDRNQPQHF.

The chain recombines TRBV13 with TRBJ1-2, with D unclear. This CDR3 contains 16 residues. V shed 0 bases and J shed 0 bases, with 11 bases lying between them. Germline lookup yields CDR1 PRHDT and CDR2 FYEKMQ (reference sequence). The CDR3 DNA reads as TGTGCCAGCAGCTTAGGGTGGGAGGAAACTAACTATGGCTACACCTTC. This encodes CASSLGWEETNYGYTF.

As DNA, the CDR3 is TGTGCCAGCAGCACCGATACCGGGACACCTCCCCGCCCCTACGAGCAGTACTTC. Amino acids: CASSTDTGTPPRPYEQYF. The rearrangement joins TRBV28 to TRBJ2-7; a weak D match, TRBD1 (6 bases). The CDR3 runs to 18 residues. With 6 bases removed from V and 2 bases from J, the gap between germline ends came to 26 bases. Germline V lookup: CDR1 MDHEN, CDR2 SYDVKM.